Listed here are 18 T cell receptor beta chains from one sample, sequenced in a study of cytomegalovirus exposure and HLA in healthy donors (dated by TCRdb to 2017 to 2019). Libraries were constructed by the immunoSEQ multiplex PCR assay. The multiplex PCR relied on a mix of 60 forward primers for TCR Vbeta segments and 13 reverse primers for TCR Jbeta segments. TCRdb took this table from immuneACCESS and kept in-frame rearrangements with V and J called. Such tables lack part of the clones; where checked against another copy, unresolved V genes explain under half of the gap, and the rest is unexplained. This sample holds approximately 160,000 clones; around 68% were observed only once. The ten largest clonotypes hold about 3% of the sample. Sequenced: PBMCs. These receptors were taken from a woman aged 40 to 50 in good health and CMV-seropositive.

The chain carries TRBV18 and TRBJ1-2; D possibly corresponds to TRBD1 (5 bases). CDR3 size: 17 residues. Germline V CDR1 and CDR2: KGHSH, LQKENI. Trimming removed 3 bases from V and 8 bases from J, with 25 bases in between. The CDR3 here is CASSPDMNRLMVRGYTF. The CDR3 region has the DNA TGTGCCAGCTCACCGGATATGAACAGGTTGATGGTTAGGGGCTACACCTTC. Using reference TRBV18 and TRBJ1-2 for the parts outside the CDR3, the full variable domain is NAGVMQNPRHLVRRRGQEARLRCSPMKGHSHVYWYRQLPEEGLKFMVYLQKENIIDESGMPKERFSAEFPKEGPSILRIQQVVRGDSAAYFCASSPDMNRLMVRGYTFGSGTRLTVV.

CDR3 residues: CASSQDAGGSGNTIYF. CDR3 coding DNA: TGCGCCAGCAGCCAAGATGCGGGGGGATCAGGAAACACCATATATTTT. This chain uses TRBV4-3 with TRBJ1-3; D possibly corresponds to TRBD1 (5 bases). CDR3 size: 16 residues. The germline V gene has CDR1 LGHNA and CDR2 YSLEER. The V end lost 0 bases, the J end lost 4 bases, and 13 bases lay between the germline ends.

The chain joins TRBV18 to TRBJ2-1; 9 bases are a match to TRBD2. The CDR3 length is 16 residues. Trimming took 6 bases from V and 4 from J; bases not matched to a gene: 10. Germline V gives CDR1 KGHSH, CDR2 LQKENI. As DNA, the CDR3 is TGTGCCAGCTCGCCCAAGACTAGCGGTACATACAATGAGCAGTTCTTC. Protein: CASSPKTSGTYNEQFF.

The V and J genes are TRBV5-1 and TRBJ2-3; tentatively, D is TRBD1 (6 bases). CDR3 size: 15 residues. Germline lookup yields CDR1 SGHRS and CDR2 YFSETQ. Trimming removed 0 bases from V and 3 bases from J, with 11 bases in between. The CDR3 loop reads CASSLAGRGTDTQYF. The CDR3 DNA follows: TGCGCCAGCAGCTTGGCGGGCAGGGGAACAGATACGCAGTATTTT.

The chain couples TRBV10-3 to TRBJ2-3; 7 nucleotides agree with TRBD1. The CDR3 is 14 amino acids. V lost 6 bases, J lost 3 bases, and 6 bases stayed unmatched. Germline CDR1 is ENHRY and CDR2 is SYGVKD. Written as DNA, the CDR3 is TGTGCCATCAGCCCCGGGACAGAAACAGATACGCAGTATTTT. This translates into CAISPGTETDTQYF.

J is TRBJ2-5 and V is TRBV6-5; 7 nucleotides line up with TRBD2. Trimming removed 6 bases from V and 3 bases from J; junction bases left unmatched: 4. The CDR3 has 13 residues. The V gene's germline CDR1 is MNHEY and CDR2 SVGAGI. The CDR3 nucleotides read TGTGCCAGCAGATCTAGCGGAAAAGAGACCCAGTACTTC. Translating it yields CASRSSGKETQYF.

This chain links TRBV5-4 with TRBJ2-5; TRBD2 aligns across 13 bases. The better agreement between TRBJ2-7 and the DNA end casts doubt on the J call. Germline CDR1 SGHNT, CDR2 YYREEE (reference sequence). The CDR3 consists of 18 residues. The DNA for the CDR3 is TGTGCCAGCAGCTTGGGACTAGCGGGGGGCCTCAATCTGTACGAGCAGTACTTC. Protein product: CASSLGLAGGLNLYEQYF.

This chain joins TRBV27 and TRBJ1-2, with D tentatively TRBD1 (5 bases). The germline V and J ends were trimmed by 6 bases and 2 bases, with 19 bases remaining between them. CDR1 is MNHEY and CDR2 is SMNVEV in the germline V gene (reference sequence). The CDR3 spans 16 residues. The CDR3 here is CASSHSLGQGNYGYTF. In DNA, the CDR3 is TGTGCCAGCAGCCATTCGCTAGGGCAGGGCAACTATGGCTACACCTTC.

In its sample, this clone was seen a few times. The J gene is TRBJ1-5, the V gene TRBV28; 8 bases fit TRBD1. The CDR3 runs to 17 residues. J lost 2 bases, V lost 3 bases, and 9 bases had no gene match. CDR1 is MDHEN and CDR2 is SYDVKM in the germline V gene. In DNA form, the CDR3 reads TGTGCCAGCAGTTTGGATCGAACAGGGGGTGGCAATCAGCCCCAGCATTTT. Its translation is CASSLDRTGGGNQPQHF.

This clone appeared a single time. One junction end disagrees with the germline gene, perhaps due to a read error. The chain uses TRBV7-2 and TRBJ1-2, with 7 bases that match TRBD1. The CDR3 has 14 residues. The germline V gene has CDR1 SGHTA and CDR2 FQGNSA. DNA of the CDR3: TGTGCCAGCAGTACAAACAGGGGAGCCTATGGCTACCCCTTC. Amino acid sequence: CASSTNRGAYGYPF.

The chain couples TRBV7-9 to TRBJ1-4; 7 bases are a match to TRBD1. The germline V gene encodes CDR1 SEHNR and CDR2 FQNEAQ (reference sequence). V dropped 2 bases and J dropped 7; count of bases not matched to a gene: 13. There are 17 residues in the CDR3. The CDR3 region has the DNA TGTGCCAGCAGCTTAAGGACAGGCCAGTTCTTGGGTGAAAAACTGTTTTTT. This gives the protein CASSLRTGQFLGEKLFF.

The CDR3 DNA is TGTGCCAGCAGCCAAGGAGGACAGGGTTGGAATGAAAAACTGTTTTTT. Translated, it gives CASSQGGQGWNEKLFF. J is TRBJ1-4 and V is TRBV4-2; 8 bases fit TRBD1. CDR1 and CDR2 from the germline V gene are LGHNA and YNFKEQ. V lost 1 base, J lost 5 bases, and 6 bases stayed unmatched. CDR3 length: 16 amino acids.

V gene TRBV18 combines with J gene TRBJ2-3; 9 bases agree with TRBD1. J lost 0 bases, V lost 3 bases, and 10 bases had no gene match. This CDR3 contains 18 residues. In germline, CDR1 is KGHSH, CDR2 LQKENI. CDR3 region: CASSPLGTGTPSTDTQYF. The DNA of the CDR3 is TGTGCCAGCTCACCTCTCGGGACAGGGACCCCTAGCACAGATACGCAGTATTTT.

This clone was seen a handful of times. The chain has TRBV5-1 and TRBJ1-4; unclear D gene. V shed 0 bases and J shed 0 bases, with 6 bases lying between them. Germline V gene lookup returns CDR1 SGHRS and CDR2 YFSETQ. CDR3 length: 15 residues. CDR3 in DNA: TGCGCCAGCAGCTTGGTTGGAGCAACTAATGAAAAACTGTTTTTT. It codes for CASSLVGATNEKLFF. Combining the CDR3 with reference TRBV5-1 and TRBJ1-4 gives the whole variable domain KAGVTQTPRYLIKTRGQQVTLSCSPISGHRSVSWYQQTPGQGLQFLFEYFSETQRNKGNFPGRFSGRQFSNSRSEMNVSTLELGDSALYLCASSLVGATNEKLFFGSGTQLSVL.

This sequence joins TRBV28 and TRBJ1-4, with 10 nucleotides matching TRBD1. This CDR3 comprises 14 residues. The germline V gene has CDR1 MDHEN and CDR2 SYDVKM. V lost 7 bases, J lost 5 bases, and 4 bases stayed unmatched. Here the CDR3 reads CASTPGQGNEKLFF. CDR3 DNA sequence: TGTGCCAGCACACCGGGACAGGGGAATGAAAAACTGTTTTTT.

The rearrangement links TRBV2 to TRBJ1-1; D possibly corresponds to TRBD1 (5 bases). Germline lookup yields CDR1 SNHLY and CDR2 FYNNEI. The CDR3 loop spans 11 amino acids. The V end lost 3 bases, the J end lost 8 bases, and 7 bases lay between the germline ends. This CDR3 reads CASSDWTEAFF. DNA of the CDR3: TGTGCCAGCAGTGATTGGACAGAAGCTTTCTTT.

The gene calls are TRBV28 and TRBJ2-7; 11 nucleotides agree with TRBD2. The germline gives CDR1 MDHEN, CDR2 SYDVKM. V lost 4 bases, J lost 4 bases, and 6 bases stayed unmatched. The CDR3 has 15 amino acids. CDR3 loop: CASSSTGLAVYEQYF. The CDR3 DNA reads as TGTGCCAGCAGTTCTACGGGACTAGCGGTGTACGAGCAGTACTTC.

This clone showed up just once. The chain combines TRBV19 with TRBJ2-5; D might be TRBD2 (6 bases). This CDR3 contains 17 residues. The V end was cut by 0 bases, the J end by 4 bases, with 18 bases between. CDR1 and CDR2 (germline): LNHDA, SQIVND (reference sequence). The CDR3 reads CASSIDGRGNGGETQYF. Here the CDR3 DNA reads TGTGCCAGTAGTATAGATGGCCGCGGGAATGGGGGAGAGACCCAGTACTTC.